This T cell receptor (beta chain) stems from a study of neurological immune-mediated disorders. Each CDR3 protein gets one entry after TCRdb re-called the 5' RACE reads with MiXCR. This sample has approximately 89,000 distinct CDR3 sequences, with about 12% found just once. Indicated time point: longitudinal time-point 2. This clonotype was detected many times. The sequence derives from a female donor with HTLV-1-associated myelopathy (HAM/TSP). Sequencing was done on a sample of PBMCs.

CDR3 amino acids: CASSQDLRAGSLYGYTF. In DNA, the CDR3 is TGTGCCAGCAGCCAAGATCTGAGGGCAGGGTCCCTCTATGGCTACACCTTC. The V and J genes are TRBV4-2 and TRBJ1-2, with a possible D match to TRBD1 (5 bases). V gave up 0 bases and J gave up 4 bases, with 18 bases separating them. CDR1 LGHNA and CDR2 YNFKEQ come from the germline V gene. The CDR3 is 17 amino acids.